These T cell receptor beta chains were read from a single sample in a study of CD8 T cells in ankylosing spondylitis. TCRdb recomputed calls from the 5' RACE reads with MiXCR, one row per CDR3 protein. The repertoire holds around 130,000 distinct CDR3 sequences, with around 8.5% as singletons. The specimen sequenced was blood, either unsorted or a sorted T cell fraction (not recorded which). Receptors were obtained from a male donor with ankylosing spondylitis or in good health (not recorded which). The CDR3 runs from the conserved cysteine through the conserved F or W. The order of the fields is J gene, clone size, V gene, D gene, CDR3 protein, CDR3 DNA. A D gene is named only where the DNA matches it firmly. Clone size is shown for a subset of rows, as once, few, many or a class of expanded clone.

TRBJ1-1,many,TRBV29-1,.,CSVEVRAGLEAFF,TGCAGCGTTGAAGTGAGGGCAGGGCTTGAAGCTTTCTTT
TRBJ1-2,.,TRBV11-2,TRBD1,CASSLDHSRNPGQGDSQYGYTF,TGTGCCAGCAGCTTAGATCATAGCAGAAACCCGGGACAGGGAGATTCGCAGTATGGCTACACCTTC
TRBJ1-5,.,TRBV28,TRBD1,CASSPSGGIQPQHF,TGTGCCAGCAGTCCCTCAGGGGGGATTCAGCCCCAGCATTTT
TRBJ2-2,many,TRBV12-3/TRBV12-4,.,CASSLPAGELFF,TGTGCCAGCAGTTTACCCGCCGGGGAGCTGTTTTTT
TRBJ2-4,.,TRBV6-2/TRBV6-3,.,CASKEQTLAKNIQYF,TGTGCCAGCAAAGAACAGACTCTAGCCAAAAACATTCAGTACTTC
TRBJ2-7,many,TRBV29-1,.,CSVKGEGYEQYF,TGCAGCGTTAAGGGGGAAGGCTACGAGCAGTACTTC
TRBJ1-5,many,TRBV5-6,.,CASSFDRGPLGNQPQHF,TGTGCCAGCAGCTTCGATAGAGGCCCTCTGGGGAATCAGCCCCAGCATTTT
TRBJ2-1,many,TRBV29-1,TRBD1,CSVPKTGNSYNEQFF,TGCAGCGTCCCTAAGACAGGGAATTCCTACAATGAGCAGTTCTTC
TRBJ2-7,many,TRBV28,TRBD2,CATDRSGSFEQYF,TGTGCCACCGACAGGAGCGGGAGTTTCGAGCAGTACTTC
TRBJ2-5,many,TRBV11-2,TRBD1,CASSPRTGVFEETQYF,TGTGCCAGCAGCCCAAGGACAGGGGTTTTCGAGGAGACCCAGTACTTC
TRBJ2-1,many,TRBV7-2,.,CASSQIQSSYNEQFF,TGTGCCAGCAGCCAAATCCAGAGCTCCTACAATGAGCAGTTCTTC
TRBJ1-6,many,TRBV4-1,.,CASSQIRNDNSPLHF,TGCGCCAGCAGCCAAATACGGAATGATAATTCACCCCTCCACTTT
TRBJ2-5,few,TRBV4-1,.,CASSPTGGLKETQYF,TGCGCCAGCAGCCCGACCGGGGGGCTCAAAGAGACCCAGTACTTC
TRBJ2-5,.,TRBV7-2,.,CASSLMGQQETQYF,TGTGCCAGCAGCTTAATGGGACAACAAGAGACCCAGTACTTC
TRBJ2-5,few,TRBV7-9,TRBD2,CASSNSGGETQYF,TGTGCCAGCAGCAACAGCGGGGGGGAGACCCAGTACTTC
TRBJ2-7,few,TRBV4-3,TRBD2,CASSQDLAGGRPYEQYF,TGCGCCAGCAGCCAAGACTTGGCGGGAGGGCGTCCCTACGAGCAGTACTTC
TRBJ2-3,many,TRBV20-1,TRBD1,CSAKTGSRDTQYF,TGCAGTGCTAAGACAGGGAGTAGGGATACGCAGTATTTT
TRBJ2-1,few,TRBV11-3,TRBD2,CASSPEAGGPLSF,TGTGCCAGCAGCCCAGAAGCGGGAGGGCCCCTCTCGTTC
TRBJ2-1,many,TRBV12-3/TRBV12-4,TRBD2,CASRPTSGSSYNEQFF,TGTGCCAGCAGGCCCACTAGCGGGAGCTCCTACAATGAGCAGTTCTTC
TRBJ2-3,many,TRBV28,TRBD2,CASSLWTSGTPDTQYF,TGTGCCAGCAGTTTATGGACTAGCGGCACCCCAGATACGCAGTATTTT
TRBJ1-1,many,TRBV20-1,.,CSARDSRNTEAFF,TGCAGTGCTAGGGACAGTAGGAACACTGAAGCTTTCTTT
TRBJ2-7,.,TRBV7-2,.,CASSLAPGDSYEQYF,TGTGCCAGCAGCTTAGCTCCGGGGGACTCCTACGAGCAGTACTTC
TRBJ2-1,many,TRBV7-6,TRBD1,CASSDLGDRVSYNEQFF,TGTGCCAGCAGCGACCTTGGCGACAGGGTCTCCTACAATGAGCAGTTCTTC
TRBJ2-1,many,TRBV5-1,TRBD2,CASSPLLAGAVNEQFF,TGCGCCAGCAGCCCGCTACTAGCGGGAGCTGTCAATGAGCAGTTCTTC
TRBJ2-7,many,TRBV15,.,CATSGDSSYEQYF,TGTGCCACCAGCGGTGACAGCTCCTACGAGCAGTACTTC
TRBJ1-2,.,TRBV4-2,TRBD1,CATTLNPGQDSYGYTF,TGTGCCACGACCCTTAATCCGGGACAGGATTCGTATGGCTACACCTTC
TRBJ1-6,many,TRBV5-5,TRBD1,CASSGRTGSLNSPLHF,TGTGCCAGCAGCGGAAGGACAGGGAGTCTTAATTCACCCCTCCACTTT
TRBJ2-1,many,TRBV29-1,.,CSVEAGGSYNEQFF,TGCAGCGTTGAAGCTGGAGGGAGTTACAATGAGCAGTTCTTC
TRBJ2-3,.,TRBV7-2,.,CASSLFVGERTDPQYF,TGTGCCAGCAGCTTATTTGTGGGAGAGCGGACAGATCCGCAGTATTTT
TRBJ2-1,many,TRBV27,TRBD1,CASKPDRVVNEQFF,TGTGCCAGCAAACCGGACAGGGTGGTAAATGAGCAGTTCTTC
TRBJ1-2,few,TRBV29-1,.,CSSLGEGGLGYTF,TGCAGCTCCCTGGGCGAAGGGGGTCTTGGCTACACCTTC
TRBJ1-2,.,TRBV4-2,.,CASSQEALRDYGYTF,TGTGCCAGCAGCCAAGAAGCCCTGAGGGACTATGGCTACACCTTC
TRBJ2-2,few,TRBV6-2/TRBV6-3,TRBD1,CASTLGTVYTGELFF,TGTGCCAGCACCCTAGGGACAGTATACACCGGGGAGCTGTTTTTT
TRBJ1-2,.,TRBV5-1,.,CASSPSGGRTLYGYTF,TGCGCCAGCAGCCCATCGGGAGGCAGAACGCTCTATGGCTACACCTTC
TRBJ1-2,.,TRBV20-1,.,CSAGDRYGYTF,TGCAGTGCCGGCGATCGATATGGCTACACCTTC
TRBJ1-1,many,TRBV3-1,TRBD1,CASSLRDSMNTEAFF,TGTGCCAGCAGCCTTAGGGACAGTATGAACACTGAAGCTTTCTTT
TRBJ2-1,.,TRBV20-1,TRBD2,CSARQLAGNSNEQFF,TGCAGTGCTAGACAACTAGCGGGGAATAGCAATGAGCAGTTCTTC
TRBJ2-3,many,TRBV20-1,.,CSARIITDTQYF,TGCAGTGCTAGGATTATCACAGATACGCAGTATTTT
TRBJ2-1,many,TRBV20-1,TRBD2,CSAIELAGVHYNEQFF,TGCAGTGCTATTGAACTAGCGGGAGTTCACTACAATGAGCAGTTCTTC
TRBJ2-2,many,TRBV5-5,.,CASSLFAGANTGELFF,TGTGCCAGCAGCTTGTTCGCAGGGGCGAACACCGGGGAGCTGTTTTTT
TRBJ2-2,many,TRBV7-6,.,CASSSGRNTGELFF,TGTGCCAGCAGCAGCGGACGGAACACCGGGGAGCTGTTTTTT
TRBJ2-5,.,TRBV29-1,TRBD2,CRVGGGQETQYF,TGCAGAGTTGGCGGGGGTCAAGAGACCCAGTACTTC
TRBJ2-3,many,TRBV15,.,CATSKDLQGSWNTQYF,TGTGCCACCAGCAAAGACTTACAGGGTTCGTGGAATACGCAGTATTTT
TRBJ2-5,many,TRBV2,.,CASSEKRNGETQYF,TGTGCCAGCAGTGAAAAACGAAACGGAGAGACCCAGTACTTC
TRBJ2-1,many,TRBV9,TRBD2,CASSARPTSGRSSYNEQFF,TGTGCCAGCAGCGCCCGGCCGACTAGCGGGAGAAGCTCCTACAATGAGCAGTTCTTC
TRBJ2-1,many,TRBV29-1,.,CSVESGGSPYNEQFF,TGCAGCGTTGAATCGGGGGGCTCACCATACAATGAGCAGTTCTTC
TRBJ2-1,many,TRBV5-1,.,CASSLLRGTNNEQFF,TGCGCCAGCAGCTTGTTGCGCGGAACAAACAATGAGCAGTTCTTC
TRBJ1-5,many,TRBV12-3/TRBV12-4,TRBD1,CASSFGTGDQPQHF,TGTGCCAGCAGTTTCGGGACAGGGGATCAGCCCCAGCATTTT
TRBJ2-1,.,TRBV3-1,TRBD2,CASSPTNIGGPTSGMSSYNEQFF,TGTGCCAGCAGCCCAACAAACATCGGGGGCCCGACTAGCGGGATGAGCTCCTACAATGAGCAGTTCTTC
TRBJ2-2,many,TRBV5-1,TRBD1,CASSLETGVKELFF,TGCGCCAGCAGCTTGGAAACAGGGGTGAAGGAGCTGTTTTTT
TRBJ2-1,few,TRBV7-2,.,CASSLAIGQPYNEQFF,TGTGCCAGCAGCTTAGCGATAGGACAGCCCTACAATGAGCAGTTCTTC
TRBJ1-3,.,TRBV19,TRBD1,CASNGLDRTRSGNTIYF,TGTGCCAGTAACGGTTTGGACAGGACACGCTCTGGAAACACCATATATTTT
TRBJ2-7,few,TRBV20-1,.,CSAALPHGQYF,TGCAGTGCGGCTCTTCCACATGGGCAGTACTTC
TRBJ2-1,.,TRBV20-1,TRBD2,CSAWRERSYNEQFF,TGCAGTGCTTGGCGGGAGCGATCCTACAATGAGCAGTTCTTC
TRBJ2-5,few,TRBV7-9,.,CASSLGLQAKETQYF,TGTGCCAGCAGCTTAGGACTTCAGGCTAAAGAGACCCAGTACTTC
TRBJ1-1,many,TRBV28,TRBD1,CASGIARGEMNTEAFF,TGTGCCAGCGGCATAGCCAGGGGGGAAATGAACACTGAAGCTTTCTTT
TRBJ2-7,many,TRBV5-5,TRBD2,CASSLDVAGATYEQYF,TGTGCCAGCAGCTTGGATGTAGCGGGAGCCACCTACGAGCAGTACTTC
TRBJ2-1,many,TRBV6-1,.,CASSDPRGEYYEQFF,TGTGCCAGCAGCGACCCGCGAGGGGAGTACTATGAGCAGTTCTTC
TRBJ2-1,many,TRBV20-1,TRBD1,CSAKLTGGFYNEQFF,TGCAGTGCGAAGTTAACAGGGGGTTTCTACAATGAGCAGTTCTTC
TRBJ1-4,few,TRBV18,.,CASSPTGHNEKLFF,TGTGCCAGCTCACCGACAGGTCATAATGAAAAACTGTTTTTT